The source of this T cell receptor beta chain is a study of blood T cell repertoires in COVID-19. This clone was observed a few times. The CDR3 runs to 14 residues. V lost 3 bases and J lost 4; bases outside the gene matches: 2. Germline V lookup: CDR1 KGHSH, CDR2 LQKENI. TCRdb keeps only in-frame clones here, not all; method: immunoSEQ multiplex PCR. The table has a few hundred thousand clones, 86% seen once. Sample: peripheral blood. The chain joins TRBV18 to TRBJ1-3, with TRBD1 matching 8 bases. This receptor was identified in a man aged 18 to 30 with active or convalescent COVID-19. CDR3 region: CASSPTGDGNTIYF. The CDR3, as DNA: TGTGCCAGCTCACCGACAGGGGACGGAAACACCATATATTTT. The variable domain in full, with the rest retrieved from reference TRBV18 and TRBJ1-3, is NAGVMQNPRHLVRRRGQEARLRCSPMKGHSHVYWYRQLPEEGLKFMVYLQKENIIDESGMPKERFSAEFPKEGPSILRIQQVVRGDSAAYFCASSPTGDGNTIYFGEGSWLTVV.